This T cell receptor beta chain is drawn from a study of blood T cell repertoires in COVID-19. Across the whole study: Acute and convalescent COVID-19 samples came from the United States, Italy and Spain.

TCRdb's copy holds only in-frame clones and misses some; the assay was immunoSEQ multiplex PCR. The sample gives about 130,000 clones, about 80% of which show up once; 3.8% is in the top ten. Germline assignment: CDR1 MDHEN and CDR2 SYDVKM. Losses at the gene ends were 8 bases for V and 0 bases for J; bases not matched to a gene: 7. The CDR3 is 15 residues long. This receptor was taken from a woman aged 50 to 60 with acute or convalescent COVID-19. The chain has TRBV28 and TRBJ2-7, with 10 bases that match TRBD2. The specimen was peripheral blood. The CDR3, as DNA: TGTGCCAGCCACCGACTAGCGGGCAGCTCCTACGAGCAGTACTTC. Translation gives CASHRLAGSSYEQYF. Full variable domain (missing parts from reference TRBV28 and TRBJ2-7): DVKVTQSSRYLVKRTGEKVFLECVQDMDHENMFWYRQDPGLGLRLIYFSYDVKMKEKGDIPEGYSVSREKKERFSLILESASTNQTSMYLCASHRLAGSSYEQYFGPGTRLTVT.